This entry lists 15 T cell receptor beta chains sequenced from one sample in a study of cytomegalovirus exposure and HLA in healthy donors. PCR primers comprised 60 Vbeta and 13 Jbeta primers. Method: immunoSEQ multiplex PCR; TCRdb's copy keeps in-frame clones and lacks some. The sample shows about 130,000 clones, over 70% of them seen only once. The source material was PBMCs. All receptors derive from a man between 18 and 29 years old in good health and CMV-seropositive.

The genes are TRBV4-3 and TRBJ2-5; 7 bases agree with TRBD2. Germline V CDR1 and CDR2: LGHNA, YSLEER. With 0 bases clipped from V and 4 bases from J, the junction kept 8 bases outside the gene matches. The CDR3 extends over 16 amino acids. In DNA, the CDR3 is TGCGCCAGCAGCCAAGATCTCGCTAGCGGACTAGAGACCCAGTACTTC. It specifies CASSQDLASGLETQYF.

V usage is TRBV19 and J usage is TRBJ2-1; 7 bases align to TRBD1. Germline V CDR1 and CDR2: LNHDA, SQIVND (reference sequence). The junction had 3 bases not matched to a gene; V was cut back by 7 bases and J by 3 bases. CDR3 length equals 13 residues. The CDR3: CASMDRRYNEQFF. CDR3 DNA sequence: TGTGCCAGTATGGACAGGCGCTACAATGAGCAGTTCTTC.

The rearrangement links TRBV19 to TRBJ2-3, with D possibly being TRBD2 (6 bases). The CDR3 is 13 residues long. Germline loops: CDR1 LNHDA, CDR2 SQIVND (reference sequence). The V and J ends lost 6 bases and 2 bases respectively, with 9 bases between them. The CDR3 nucleotides read TGTGCCAGTAGGCGGGGTAACACAGATACGCAGTATTTT. Translation gives CASRRGNTDTQYF. Supplemented by reference TRBV19 and TRBJ2-3, the full variable domain reads DGGITQSPKYLFRKEGQNVTLSCEQNLNHDAMYWYRQDPGQGLRLIYYSQIVNDFQKGDIAEGYSVSREKKESFPLTVTSAQKNPTAFYLCASRRGNTDTQYFGPGTRLTVL.

This chain links TRBV7-9 with TRBJ1-2; D is possibly TRBD1 (5 bases). Germline CDR1 and CDR2: SEHNR and FQNEAQ (reference sequence). This CDR3 spans 14 amino acids. V lost 3 bases, J lost 6 bases, and 14 bases lay in between. The CDR3 sequence: CASSLGSGIDGYTF. The DNA for the CDR3 is TGTGCCAGCAGCTTGGGCTCAGGGATCGATGGCTACACCTTC.

The V and J genes are TRBV29-1 and TRBJ1-2; D possibly corresponds to TRBD1 (5 bases). V was trimmed by 3 bases and J by 5 bases, leaving 7 bases between them. Germline-derived CDR1 and CDR2 are SQVTM and ANQGSEA. The CDR3 length is 11 residues. The CDR3 DNA reads TGCAGCGTTGAGACAGATTATGGCTACACCTTC. Translation: CSVETDYGYTF.

The chain is built from TRBV2 and TRBJ2-5; 8 nucleotides match TRBD1. The V segment lost 4 bases and the J segment 8 bases; nucleotides outside the gene matches: 12. Per germline, CDR1 SNHLY and CDR2 FYNNEI. The CDR3 is made up of 15 amino acids. The CDR3 loop reads CASSGPGTGLKTQYF. CDR3 bases: TGTGCCAGCAGTGGTCCTGGGACAGGATTAAAAACCCAGTACTTC.

V gene TRBV30 combines with J gene TRBJ1-3; 7 bases are a match to TRBD1. With 6 bases clipped from V and 0 bases from J, the junction kept 29 bases outside the gene matches. Germline V gene sequence: CDR1 GTSNPN, CDR2 SVGIG (reference sequence). This CDR3 has 22 amino acids. The DNA for the CDR3 is TGTGCCTGCAAAACACCTAGTAGTCCCCCGACAGGGAGGTTTCTCTCTGGAAACACCATATATTTT. This encodes CACKTPSSPPTGRFLSGNTIYF. Using reference TRBV30 and TRBJ1-3 for the parts outside the CDR3, the full variable domain is SQTIHQWPATLVQPVGSPLSLECTVEGTSNPNLYWYRQAAGRGLQLLFYSVGIGQISSEVPQNLSASRPQDRQFILSSKKLLLSDSGFYLCACKTPSSPPTGRFLSGNTIYFGEGSWLTVV.

The V call is TRBV29-1, the J call TRBJ1-2, with D uncertain. CDR1 and CDR2 (germline): SQVTM, ANQGSEA. V was shortened by 4 bases and J by 6 bases, with 9 bases between the two germline ends. The CDR3 spans 11 residues. This CDR3 is CSVVERNGYTF. The CDR3 nucleotides read TGCAGCGTTGTAGAGAGGAATGGCTACACCTTC.

The V and J genes are TRBV5-6 and TRBJ2-7; 7 positions agree with TRBD2. V was clipped by 0 bases and J by 3 bases; unmatched bases: 0. This CDR3 spans 13 amino acids. Germline assignment: CDR1 SGHDT and CDR2 YYEEEE. CDR3 in DNA: TGTGCCAGCAGCTTGGAGCGGGACTACGAGCAGTACTTC. It is translated as CASSLERDYEQYF.

The chain recombines TRBV4-2 with TRBJ1-1, with 7 bases fitting TRBD1. This CDR3 is 17 amino acids long. The V gene end was trimmed by 0 bases and the J gene end by 4 bases; junction bases not matched to a gene: 11. The germline V gene encodes CDR1 LGHNA and CDR2 YNFKEQ. CDR3 nucleotide sequence: TGTGCCAGCAGCCAAGATCTCAGGGGGGCGCGGATCACTGAAGCTTTCTTT. This sequence encodes CASSQDLRGARITEAFF.

The rearrangement uses TRBV5-1 and TRBJ2-1, with 10 bases lining up with TRBD2. V gave up 2 bases and J gave up 7 bases; unmatched junction bases: 9. Germline loops: CDR1 SGHRS, CDR2 YFSETQ. The CDR3 sequence is 16 residues long. CDR3 region: CASSLSIAGGVNEQFF. DNA of the CDR3: TGCGCCAGCAGCTTATCGATAGCGGGAGGCGTAAATGAGCAGTTCTTC.

This clone has more than one count but fewer than ten. This rearrangement joins TRBV6-1 to TRBJ2-5, with 12 bases that match TRBD2. Germline trimming cut 4 bases from V and 5 bases from J; bases unmatched to any gene: 8. CDR1 MNHNS and CDR2 SASEGT come from the germline V gene. CDR3 size: 16 residues. CDR3 loop: CASSGSLGTSGETQYF. CDR3 in DNA: TGTGCCAGCAGTGGTTCCTTAGGGACTAGCGGGGAGACCCAGTACTTC.

The chain carries TRBV10-1 and TRBJ1-2; D is unclear. The CDR3 consists of 12 residues. Between the trimmed V and J ends, which lost 3 bases and 3 bases, there was a span of 5 bases. Per the germline V gene, CDR1 is WNHNN and CDR2 is SYGVQD (reference sequence). The CDR3 DNA is TGCGCCAGCAGTGATCGCGACTATGGCTACACCTTC. It translates to CASSDRDYGYTF.

The V gene is TRBV7-9, the J gene TRBJ2-6; no reliable D call. This CDR3 has 13 residues. The ends were cut back, 4 bases at V and 5 bases at J, with 6 bases in the middle. Per germline, CDR1 SEHNR and CDR2 FQNEAQ (reference sequence). CDR3 bases: TGTGCCAGCAGCTCCCCCAGGGCCAACGTCCTGACTTTC. Its translation: CASSSPRANVLTF.

This chain uses TRBV6-5 with TRBJ2-1, with a weak D call TRBD2 (6 bases). The CDR3 has 14 amino acids. With 7 bases removed from V and 5 bases from J, the gap between germline ends came to 15 bases. Germline V gives CDR1 MNHEY, CDR2 SVGAGI. CDR3 sequence reads: CASTLRRDHNEQFF. Written as DNA, the CDR3 is TGTGCCAGCACGTTGCGGCGGGACCACAATGAGCAGTTCTTC.